One and the same sample provided the 2 T cell receptor beta chains below, sequenced in a study of patients and donors after allogeneic stem cell transplantation. TCRdb re-analysed the RT-PCR reads in MiXCR, keeping a single row per CDR3 protein. The sample includes about a million distinct CDR3 sequences, more than 15% of them seen just once. The sequenced sample consisted of blood, either unsorted or a sorted T cell fraction (not recorded which). These receptor sequences come from a human donor who was either an allogeneic HSCT recipient or a stem cell or donor lymphocyte infusion donor (not recorded which). It is not recorded whose cells these are; they may come from a transplant donor.

In this sample, this clonotype turned up a few times. This chain connects TRBV10-3 to TRBJ2-5, with TRBD2 identical over 7 bases. Unmatched junction bases numbered 8, after V lost 2 bases and J lost 5 bases. Germline CDR1 reads ENHRY; CDR2 reads SYGVKD. CDR3 size: 15 residues. The CDR3 loop is CAISENAGVGETQYF. The CDR3 bases are TGTGCCATCAGTGAGAATGCGGGAGTGGGGGAGACCCAGTACTTC.

The rearrangement uses TRBV6-5 and TRBJ2-3; TRBD1 might be the D (5 bases). V shed 2 bases and J shed 1 base, with 13 bases lying between them. The CDR3 is made up of 16 amino acids. Germline CDR1 is MNHEY and CDR2 is SVGAGI. The CDR3 is CASSYPGKMGTDTQYF. CDR3 sequence (DNA): TGTGCCAGCAGTTACCCAGGGAAAATGGGCACAGATACGCAGTATTTT.